Listed here are 10 T cell receptor beta chains from one sample, sequenced in a study of T cell responses to AZD1222 COVID-19 vaccine. Measured with immunoSEQ multiplex PCR; TCRdb has only the in-frame clones, and not every one. Here the sample spans fewer than 70,000 clones, over 65% being singletons. The specimen comprised peripheral blood, sampled 28 days after the second AZD1222 dose. All receptors come from an adult who received the AZD1222 COVID-19 vaccine.

The chain combines TRBV27 with TRBJ1-5; TRBD1 matches at 7 bases. Trimming cost V 5 bases and J 3 bases; bases outside gene matches: 7. CDR1 is MNHEY and CDR2 is SMNVEV in the germline V gene (reference sequence). This CDR3 spans 15 amino acids. The CDR3 reads CASSGGTAHNQPQHF. In DNA form, the CDR3 reads TGTGCCAGCAGTGGGGGGACAGCTCACAATCAGCCCCAGCATTTT.

The chain is built from TRBV5-4 and TRBJ2-1; 11 bases line up with TRBD1. This CDR3 region has 14 residues. Germline loops: CDR1 SGHNT, CDR2 YYREEE (reference sequence). V dropped 4 bases and J dropped 5; count of bases not matched to a gene: 2. CDR3 nucleotide sequence: TGTGCCAGCAGCAGGACAGGGGGCGACAATGAGCAGTTCTTC. It encodes CASSRTGGDNEQFF.

The J gene is TRBJ1-3, the V gene TRBV7-2; the D gene is possibly TRBD1 (5 bases). Looked up from germline, CDR1 is SGHTA and CDR2 is FQGNSA. Trimming cost V 1 base and J 0 bases, with 10 bases left between them. The CDR3 runs to 16 residues. The CDR3, as DNA: TGTGCCAGCAGCTTAGGGGGCAGATCCTCTGGAAACACCATATATTTT. This codes for CASSLGGRSSGNTIYF.

The J gene is TRBJ2-1, the V gene TRBV7-2; 10 nucleotides agree with TRBD2. This CDR3 region has 18 residues. Germline V gene sequence: CDR1 SGHTA, CDR2 FQGNSA. The trim removed 4 bases at V and 0 bases at J, leaving 9 bases unmatched. DNA for the CDR3: TGTGCCAGCAGCTCAGGACTAGCGGCCAGACTCTCCTACAATGAGCAGTTCTTC. It codes for CASSSGLAARLSYNEQFF.

This rearrangement joins TRBV19 to TRBJ1-2; D not resolved. Germline V gene lookup returns CDR1 LNHDA and CDR2 SQIVND (reference sequence). V was cut by 8 bases and J by 0 bases, with 13 bases left in between. The CDR3 runs 14 residues. The DNA for the CDR3 is TGTGCCAGTTCTAGGCAGGAAGCTAACTATGGCTACACCTTC. It encodes CASSRQEANYGYTF.

V and J are TRBV29-1 and TRBJ1-1, with D maybe TRBD1 (5 bases). The CDR3 totals 13 residues. V gave up 6 bases and J gave up 2 bases, with 13 bases separating them. Germline CDR1 and CDR2: SQVTM and ANQGSEA. CDR3 sequence (DNA): TGCAGCGTCGGGACGAGCCTCAACACTGAAGCTTTCTTT. This gives the protein CSVGTSLNTEAFF.

The chain combines TRBV28 with TRBJ2-1; TRBD1 agrees at 7 bases. Trimming at V came to 5 bases and at J to 0 bases, leaving 7 bases not matched to a gene. CDR3 size: 16 residues. Germline V gives CDR1 MDHEN, CDR2 SYDVKM. The CDR3 here is CASSPRGFRSYNEQFF. The CDR3 DNA reads TGTGCCAGCAGTCCCAGGGGGTTTCGCTCCTACAATGAGCAGTTCTTC.

This sequence joins TRBV2 and TRBJ2-7, with D unresolved. Per the germline V gene, CDR1 is SNHLY and CDR2 is FYNNEI. V was cut by 8 bases and J by 2 bases, with 13 bases left in between. The CDR3 length is 13 residues. The CDR3, as DNA: TGTGCCAGCTTTCAAGGGATGGCCTACGAGCAGTACTTC. It yields the protein CASFQGMAYEQYF. The entire variable domain, with the rest obtained from reference TRBV2 and TRBJ2-7, is as follows: EPEVTQTPSHQVTQMGQEVILRCVPISNHLYFYWYRQILGQKVEFLVSFYNNEISEKSEIFDDQFSVERPDGSNFTLKIRSTKLEDSAMYFCASFQGMAYEQYFGPGTRLTVT.

CDR3 in amino acids: CASSLEYGWNTEAFF. CDR3 bases: TGTGCCAGCAGCTTAGAATACGGGTGGAACACTGAAGCTTTCTTT. The genes are TRBV7-9 and TRBJ1-1; D is unresolved. From germline, CDR1 is SEHNR and CDR2 FQNEAQ (reference sequence). The V end was cut by 1 base, the J end by 1 base, with 10 bases between. The CDR3 is 15 residues long.

The V call is TRBV6-2 or TRBV6-3, the J call TRBJ2-1; D might be TRBD2 (6 bases). From germline, CDR1 is MNHEY and CDR2 SVGEGT. The CDR3 totals 16 residues. The V end was cut by 2 bases, the J end by 2 bases, with 13 bases between. CDR3 region: CASSYPASEAYNEQFF. The CDR3 region has the DNA TGTGCCAGCAGTTACCCAGCTAGCGAGGCCTACAATGAGCAGTTCTTC.